The next 4 T cell receptor beta chains were all read from a single sample in a study of T-cell reconstitution after alpha-beta-depleted transplantation in children. Unique molecular identifiers were incorporated during preparation of the TCRbeta library. One entry per CDR3 protein, called by TCRdb with MiXCR from the PCR reads. Among approximately 82,000 distinct CDR3 sequences listed, around 16% were seen once. Material: PBMCs, mostly from graft donor cells, obtained 180 days after TCRalphabeta/CD19-depleted stem cell transplant. The receptor set was obtained from a male patient aged 2 to 9 who had a stem cell transplant for acute lymphoblastic leukemia, so the T cells may come from the graft donor.

This clonotype was found many times. The chain uses TRBV3-1 and TRBJ2-1, with 8 bases aligning to TRBD2. With V trimmed by 4 bases and J by 9 bases, 14 bases remained unmatched. Germline V lookup: CDR1 LGHDT, CDR2 YNNKEL (reference sequence). CDR3 length: 16 amino acids. The CDR3 nucleotides are TGTGCCAGCAGCCCTCCCTTGGGCGGGGGGTGGTTTGAGCAGTTCTTC. Its protein product is CASSPPLGGGWFEQFF.

This clonotype was found a few times. The chain has TRBV29-1 and TRBJ2-7; TRBD1 agrees at 8 bases. The V gene's germline CDR1 is SQVTM and CDR2 ANQGSEA. The CDR3 has 16 residues. V was pared by 4 bases and J by 3 bases, with 14 bases of the junction left unmatched. The CDR3: CSVVGRGLARGYEQYF. CDR3 bases: TGCAGCGTTGTTGGCAGGGGGCTAGCCAGGGGCTACGAGCAGTACTTC.

The V and J genes are TRBV4-2 and TRBJ2-3, with D perhaps matching TRBD1 (5 bases). This CDR3 region has 21 residues. Germline V gene data show CDR1 as LGHNA and CDR2 as YNFKEQ. Trimming removed 3 bases from V and 6 bases from J, with 34 bases in between. CDR3 residues: CASSQDNDRPLKFRAKDTQYF. Here the CDR3 DNA reads TGTGCCAGCAGCCAGGACAACGACAGACCTCTAAAGTTTCGAGCGAAGGATACGCAGTATTTT.

Comments on this clonotype: This may arise from a read error, as a much more abundant clone is one base away. The V and J genes are TRBV12-3 or TRBV12-4 and TRBJ1-1; D is ambiguous. The V gene lost 5 bases and the J gene lost 1 base, with 8 bases spanning the gap. This CDR3 has 13 residues. Here the CDR3 reads CASSPPGNTEAFF. The CDR3 bases are TGTGCCAGCAGTCCTCCAGGGAACACTGAAGCTTTCTTT.